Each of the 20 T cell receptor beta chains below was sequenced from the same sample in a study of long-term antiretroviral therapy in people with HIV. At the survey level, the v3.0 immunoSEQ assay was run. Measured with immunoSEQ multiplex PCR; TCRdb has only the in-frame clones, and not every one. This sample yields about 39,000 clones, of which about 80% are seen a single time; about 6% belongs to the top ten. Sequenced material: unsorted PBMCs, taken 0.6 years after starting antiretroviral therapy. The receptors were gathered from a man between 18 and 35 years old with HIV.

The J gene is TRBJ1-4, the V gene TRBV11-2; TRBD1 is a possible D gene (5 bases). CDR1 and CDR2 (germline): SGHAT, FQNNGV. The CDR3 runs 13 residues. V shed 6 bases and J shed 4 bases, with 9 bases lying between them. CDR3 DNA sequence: TGTGCCAGCAGGGGGGTCCATAATGAAAAACTGTTTTTT. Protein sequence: CASRGVHNEKLFF. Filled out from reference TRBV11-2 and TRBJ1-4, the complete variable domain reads EAGVAQSPRYKIIEKRQSVAFWCNPISGHATLYWYQQILGQGPKLLIQFQNNGVVDDSQLPKDRFSAERLKGVDSTLKIQPAKLEDSAVYLCASRGVHNEKLFFGSGTQLSVL.

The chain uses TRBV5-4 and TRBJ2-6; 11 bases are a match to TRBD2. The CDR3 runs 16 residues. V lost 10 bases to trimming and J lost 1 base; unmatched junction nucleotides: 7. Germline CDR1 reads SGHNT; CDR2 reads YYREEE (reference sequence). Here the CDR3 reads CAETIAGGSGANVLTF. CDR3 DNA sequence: TGTGCCGAGACCATAGCGGGAGGGTCTGGGGCCAACGTCCTGACTTTC.

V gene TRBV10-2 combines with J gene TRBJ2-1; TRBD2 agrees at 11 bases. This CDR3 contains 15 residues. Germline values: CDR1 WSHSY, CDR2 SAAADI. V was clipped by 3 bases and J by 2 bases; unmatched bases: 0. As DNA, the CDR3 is TGCGCCAGCAGTGAACTAGCGGGGGCCTACAATGAGCAGTTCTTC. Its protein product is CASSELAGAYNEQFF.

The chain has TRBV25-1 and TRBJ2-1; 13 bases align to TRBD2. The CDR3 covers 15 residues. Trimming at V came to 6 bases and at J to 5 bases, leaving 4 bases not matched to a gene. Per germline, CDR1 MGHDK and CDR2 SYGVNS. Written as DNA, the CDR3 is TGTGCCAGCAGGCCCGGGACTAGCGGGGACAATGAGCAGTTCTTC. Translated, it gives CASRPGTSGDNEQFF.

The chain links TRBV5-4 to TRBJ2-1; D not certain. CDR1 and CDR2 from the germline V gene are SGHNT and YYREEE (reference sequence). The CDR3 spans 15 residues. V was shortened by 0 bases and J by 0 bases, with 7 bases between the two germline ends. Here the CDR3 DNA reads TGTGCCAGCAGCTTGGGCAGTAACTCCTACAATGAGCAGTTCTTC. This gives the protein CASSLGSNSYNEQFF.

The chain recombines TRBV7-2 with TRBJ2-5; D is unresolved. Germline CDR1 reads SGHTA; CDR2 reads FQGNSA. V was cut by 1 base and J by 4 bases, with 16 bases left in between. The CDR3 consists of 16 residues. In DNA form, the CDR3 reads TGTGCCAGCAGCTTAGGCGTTATCCCTTCTGGAGAGACCCAGTACTTC. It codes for CASSLGVIPSGETQYF.

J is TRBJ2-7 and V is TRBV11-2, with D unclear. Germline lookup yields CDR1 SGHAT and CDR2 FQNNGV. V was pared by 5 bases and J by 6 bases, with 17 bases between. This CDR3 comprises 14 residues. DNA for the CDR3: TGTGCCAGCAGCCCCCTGACCTTGAGGCTCGAGCAGTACTTC. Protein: CASSPLTLRLEQYF. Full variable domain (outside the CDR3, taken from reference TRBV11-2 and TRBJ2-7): EAGVAQSPRYKIIEKRQSVAFWCNPISGHATLYWYQQILGQGPKLLIQFQNNGVVDDSQLPKDRFSAERLKGVDSTLKIQPAKLEDSAVYLCASSPLTLRLEQYFGPGTRLTVT.

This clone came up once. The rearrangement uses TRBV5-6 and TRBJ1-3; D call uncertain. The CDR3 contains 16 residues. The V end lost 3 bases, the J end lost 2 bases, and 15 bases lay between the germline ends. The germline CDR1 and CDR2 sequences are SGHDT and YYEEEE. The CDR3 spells CASSSAGWAAGNTIYF. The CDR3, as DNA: TGTGCCAGCAGCTCGGCCGGGTGGGCGGCTGGAAACACCATATATTTT.

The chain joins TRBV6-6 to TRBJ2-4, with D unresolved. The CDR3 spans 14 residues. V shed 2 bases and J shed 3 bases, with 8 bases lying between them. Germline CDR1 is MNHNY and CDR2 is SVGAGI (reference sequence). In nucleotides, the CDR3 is TGTGCCAGCAGTTACGCCGGAAACAAAAACATTCAGTACTTC. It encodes CASSYAGNKNIQYF.

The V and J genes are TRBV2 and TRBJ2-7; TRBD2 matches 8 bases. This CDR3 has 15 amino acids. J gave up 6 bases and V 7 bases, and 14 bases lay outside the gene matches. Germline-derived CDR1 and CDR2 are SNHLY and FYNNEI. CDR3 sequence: CASTLRLALNREQYF. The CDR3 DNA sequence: TGTGCCAGCACCCTCCGACTAGCGCTTAATCGCGAGCAGTACTTC.

CDR3 bases: TGTGCCAGCAGCCAAGTTGGTCGTGGGCCCTACGAGCAGTACTTC. It yields the protein CASSQVGRGPYEQYF. V and J are TRBV14 and TRBJ2-7; D is unclear. V lost 1 base to trimming and J lost 2 bases, with 12 bases between them. Germline loops: CDR1 SGHDN, CDR2 FVKESK. The CDR3 is 15 amino acids.

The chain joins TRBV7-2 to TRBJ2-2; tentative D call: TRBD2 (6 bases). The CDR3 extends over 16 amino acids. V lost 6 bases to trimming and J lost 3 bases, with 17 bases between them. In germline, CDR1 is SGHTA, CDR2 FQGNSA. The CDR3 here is CASSRPGLPDTGELFF. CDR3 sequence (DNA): TGTGCCAGCAGTCGTCCGGGACTCCCGGACACCGGGGAGCTGTTTTTT.

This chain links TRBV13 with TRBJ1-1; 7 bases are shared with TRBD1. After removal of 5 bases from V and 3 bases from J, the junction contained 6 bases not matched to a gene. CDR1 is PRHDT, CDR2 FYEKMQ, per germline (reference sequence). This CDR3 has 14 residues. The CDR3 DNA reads TGTGCCAGCAGCCTCGACAGGGAGGACACTGAAGCTTTCTTT. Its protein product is CASSLDREDTEAFF.

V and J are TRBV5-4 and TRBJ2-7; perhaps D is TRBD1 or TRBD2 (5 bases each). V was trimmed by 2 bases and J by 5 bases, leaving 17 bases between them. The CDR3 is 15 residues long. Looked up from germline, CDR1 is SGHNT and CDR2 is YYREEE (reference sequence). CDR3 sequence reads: CASSLASGRGNEQYF. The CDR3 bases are TGTGCCAGCAGCTTAGCGTCAGGGAGAGGGAACGAGCAGTACTTC.

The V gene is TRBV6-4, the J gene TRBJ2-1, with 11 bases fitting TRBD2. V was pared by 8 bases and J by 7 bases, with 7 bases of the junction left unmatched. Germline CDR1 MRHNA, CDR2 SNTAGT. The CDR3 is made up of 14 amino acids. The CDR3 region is CASAVAGGRNEQFF. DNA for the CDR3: TGTGCCAGCGCCGTAGCGGGAGGGCGGAATGAGCAGTTCTTC.

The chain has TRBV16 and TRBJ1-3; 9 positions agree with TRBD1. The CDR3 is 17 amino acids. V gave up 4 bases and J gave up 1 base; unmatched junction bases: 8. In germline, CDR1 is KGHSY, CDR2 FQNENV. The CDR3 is CASSRPGQGDSGNTIYF. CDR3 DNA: TGTGCCAGCAGCCGACCGGGACAGGGAGATTCTGGAAACACCATATATTTT.

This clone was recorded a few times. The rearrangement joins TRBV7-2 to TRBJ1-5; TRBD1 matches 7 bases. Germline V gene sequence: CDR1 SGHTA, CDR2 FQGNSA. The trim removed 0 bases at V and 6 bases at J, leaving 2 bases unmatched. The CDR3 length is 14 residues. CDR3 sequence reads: CASSLAGGGQPQHF. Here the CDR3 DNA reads TGTGCCAGCAGCTTAGCAGGGGGCGGTCAGCCCCAGCATTTT.

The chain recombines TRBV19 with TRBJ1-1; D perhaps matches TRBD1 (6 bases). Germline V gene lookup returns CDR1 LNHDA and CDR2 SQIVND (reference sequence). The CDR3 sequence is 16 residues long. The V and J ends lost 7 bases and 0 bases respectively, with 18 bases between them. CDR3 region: CASNRYPGQMNTEAFF. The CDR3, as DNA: TGTGCCAGTAATAGATACCCTGGACAGATGAACACTGAAGCTTTCTTT.

The CDR3 DNA is TGCGCCAGCAGCTTGGAGGGCCTCCCCTACTACGAGCAGTACTTC. This encodes CASSLEGLPYYEQYF. The rearrangement joins TRBV5-1 to TRBJ2-7; D remains ambiguous. V was clipped by 0 bases and J by 3 bases, with 13 bases between them. Germline values: CDR1 SGHRS, CDR2 YFSETQ. The CDR3 extends over 15 amino acids.

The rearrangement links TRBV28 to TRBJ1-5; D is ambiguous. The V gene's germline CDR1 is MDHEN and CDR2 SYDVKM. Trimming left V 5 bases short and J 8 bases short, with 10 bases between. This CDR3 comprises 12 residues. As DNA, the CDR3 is TGTGCCAGCAGTCCTGGGGTGGAGCCCCAGCATTTT. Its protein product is CASSPGVEPQHF.